A single sample is the source of the 26 T cell receptor beta chains below, sequenced in a study of shared clonotypes between healthy human individuals. Libraries were prepared by immunoSEQ multiplex PCR; TCRdb keeps only in-frame clonotypes and omits some of them. The sample carries 1.5 million to 2.5 million clones, about 95% recorded once. Terminally differentiated effector memory CD45RA+ cells were left out of the naive CD8 fraction, which was CD45RO-negative and positively selected for CCR7. Sequenced input: naive CD8+ T cells sorted from blood. Receptors were obtained from a man aged 18 to 30 in good health.

This chain connects TRBV11-3 to TRBJ2-7; no firm D call. CDR1 is SGHNT and CDR2 is YENEEA in the germline V gene. The CDR3 loop spans 13 amino acids. V lost 5 bases, J lost 5 bases, and 13 bases lay in between. The CDR3 nucleotides are TGTGCCAGCAGCGCCACTCAGGCCCACGAGCAGTACTTC. It translates to CASSATQAHEQYF.

The chain is built from TRBV28 and TRBJ1-6; 7 bases fit TRBD1. The CDR3 has 17 residues. The trim removed 1 base at V and 6 bases at J, leaving 9 bases unmatched. Germline-derived CDR1 and CDR2 are MDHEN and SYDVKM. DNA for the CDR3: TGTGCCAGCAGTTTATTAGGAGGGGGCAGGGTTAATTCACCCCTCCACTTT. Protein: CASSLLGGGRVNSPLHF. Using reference TRBV28 and TRBJ1-6 for the parts outside the CDR3, the full variable domain is DVKVTQSSRYLVKRTGEKVFLECVQDMDHENMFWYRQDPGLGLRLIYFSYDVKMKEKGDIPEGYSVSREKKERFSLILESASTNQTSMYLCASSLLGGGRVNSPLHFGNGTRLTVT.

This sequence joins TRBV9 and TRBJ2-7; TRBD2 agrees at 7 bases. Germline lookup yields CDR1 SGDLS and CDR2 YYNGEE. J was trimmed by 1 base and V by 0 bases; bases with no gene match: 7. The CDR3 has 16 residues. The CDR3 is CASSVANGGFSYEQYF. For the CDR3, the DNA is TGTGCCAGCAGCGTAGCAAACGGGGGGTTTTCCTACGAGCAGTACTTC.

This clone was seen a handful of times. The chain combines TRBV13 with TRBJ1-2; D remains unclear. Germline loops: CDR1 PRHDT, CDR2 FYEKMQ (reference sequence). This CDR3 region has 14 residues. V was cut by 7 bases and J by 4 bases, with 16 bases left in between. The CDR3 sequence: CASTLGGQAYGYTF. CDR3 bases: TGTGCCAGCACCCTAGGCGGTCAGGCCTATGGCTACACCTTC.

A word on this clone: This sample includes further DNA sequences coding for the same CDR3. The chain recombines TRBV6-5 with TRBJ1-1; no clear D gene. CDR1 is MNHEY and CDR2 is SVGAGI in the germline V gene. The CDR3 extends over 14 amino acids. Trimming pared 0 bases from V and 1 base from J, leaving 6 bases between. CDR3 region: CASSYSGWNTEAFF. The CDR3 bases are TGTGCCAGCAGTTACTCCGGGTGGAACACTGAAGCTTTCTTT.

This rearrangement joins TRBV6-6 to TRBJ1-5, with D possibly matching TRBD1 (6 bases). The CDR3 runs 15 residues. Trimming removed 0 bases at V and 6 bases at J, with 12 bases between. CDR1 is MNHNY, CDR2 SVGAGI, per germline (reference sequence). The CDR3 DNA reads as TGTGCCAGCAGTTACTCAGGAGGGGGAGGTCAGCCCCAGCATTTT. Translation: CASSYSGGGGQPQHF.

The rearrangement joins TRBV11-2 to TRBJ2-3, with 9 bases identical to TRBD2. The CDR3 is 15 amino acids. Germline CDR1 reads SGHAT; CDR2 reads FQNNGV. The V gene end was trimmed by 5 bases and the J gene end by 7 bases; junction bases not matched to a gene: 10. The CDR3: CASSIGTSYNYTQYF. The DNA of the CDR3 is TGTGCCAGCAGCATTGGGACTAGCTACAACTATACGCAGTATTTT. Together with reference TRBV11-2 and TRBJ2-3, the CDR3 gives the full variable domain: EAGVAQSPRYKIIEKRQSVAFWCNPISGHATLYWYQQILGQGPKLLIQFQNNGVVDDSQLPKDRFSAERLKGVDSTLKIQPAKLEDSAVYLCASSIGTSYNYTQYFGPGTRLTVL.

CDR3 residues: CASSLAPTGDNEQFF. In DNA form, the CDR3 reads TGTGCCAGCAGCTTAGCGCCAACAGGGGATAATGAGCAGTTCTTC. The chain combines TRBV11-2 with TRBJ2-1; 7 positions agree with TRBD1. Losses at the gene ends were 1 base for V and 7 bases for J; bases not matched to a gene: 7. Germline CDR1 reads SGHAT; CDR2 reads FQNNGV. The CDR3 spans 15 residues.

The chain links TRBV2 to TRBJ2-5; 13 bases match TRBD2. Germline-derived CDR1 and CDR2 are SNHLY and FYNNEI. This CDR3 contains 18 residues. V shed 6 bases, J shed 9 bases, and the junction held 19 bases outside the gene matches. Written as DNA, the CDR3 is TGTGCCAGCAGCGCCCCGGGACTAGCGGGGAGCGCCGGGAGGGCCCAGTACTTC. It specifies CASSAPGLAGSAGRAQYF.

The chain carries TRBV7-8 and TRBJ1-5; TRBD1 aligns across 8 bases. The V gene's germline CDR1 is SGHVS and CDR2 FQNEAQ. The V segment lost 5 bases and the J segment 0 bases; nucleotides outside the gene matches: 6. CDR3 length: 16 residues. Here the CDR3 DNA reads TGTGCCAGCAGCGACCGGGACAGGACTAGCAATCAGCCCCAGCATTTT. It specifies CASSDRDRTSNQPQHF.

This clone was seen once. V is TRBV11-2 and J is TRBJ1-4, with 10 bases aligning to TRBD1. J gave up 8 bases and V 3 bases, and 12 bases lay outside the gene matches. The CDR3 extends over 17 amino acids. In germline, CDR1 is SGHAT, CDR2 FQNNGV. Here the CDR3 reads CASSFPFGTGEDEKLFF. In DNA, the CDR3 is TGTGCCAGCAGCTTCCCGTTTGGGACAGGGGAGGACGAAAAACTGTTTTTT. Combining the CDR3 with reference TRBV11-2 and TRBJ1-4 gives the whole variable domain EAGVAQSPRYKIIEKRQSVAFWCNPISGHATLYWYQQILGQGPKLLIQFQNNGVVDDSQLPKDRFSAERLKGVDSTLKIQPAKLEDSAVYLCASSFPFGTGEDEKLFFGSGTQLSVL.

Comments on this clone: The same CDR3 arises from other DNA sequences in this sample as well. The J gene is TRBJ2-3, the V gene TRBV4-1; D is undetermined. V gave up 0 bases and J gave up 6 bases, with 13 bases separating them. The CDR3 sequence is 15 residues long. In germline, CDR1 is MGHRA, CDR2 YSYEKL. CDR3 sequence (DNA): TGCGCCAGCAGCCAAGAAGGTGGAGTCACCGATACGCAGTATTTT. This gives the protein CASSQEGGVTDTQYF.

The rearrangement joins TRBV10-2 to TRBJ2-7; the D is unclear. CDR3 size: 13 residues. Germline V lookup: CDR1 WSHSY, CDR2 SAAADI. V was clipped by 3 bases and J by 3 bases, with 9 bases between them. CDR3 nucleotide sequence: TGCGCCAGCAGTGACTTGGGTTTCTACGAGCAGTACTTC. It encodes CASSDLGFYEQYF.

The chain joins TRBV6-1 to TRBJ2-7; 11 bases agree with TRBD1. V lost 4 bases, J lost 5 bases, and 7 bases stayed unmatched. Germline V CDR1 and CDR2: MNHNS, SASEGT. This CDR3 region has 15 residues. Here the CDR3 reads CASSVWTGGNDEQYF. CDR3 sequence (DNA): TGTGCCAGCAGTGTTTGGACAGGGGGCAACGACGAGCAGTACTTC.

With respect to this clone: This specimen includes other DNA sequences encoding the same CDR3. The CDR3 DNA reads as TGTGCCAGCTCAAGGGGGGCCAATGAGCAGTTCTTC. Its translation is CASSRGANEQFF. V and J are TRBV9 and TRBJ2-1; D may correspond to TRBD1 or TRBD2 (6 bases each). The CDR3 is 12 residues long. Trimming took 7 bases from V and 6 from J, leaving 11 bases between them. The germline V gene has CDR1 SGDLS and CDR2 YYNGEE.

V gene TRBV9 combines with J gene TRBJ1-5, with D perhaps TRBD1 (6 bases). Germline CDR1 and CDR2: SGDLS and YYNGEE. V shed 4 bases and J shed 8 bases, with 16 bases lying between them. This CDR3 has 14 residues. This CDR3 is CASSPGHGWEPQHF. Written as DNA, the CDR3 is TGTGCCAGCAGCCCGGGACACGGGTGGGAGCCCCAGCATTTT.

V and J are TRBV27 and TRBJ2-2; 8 nucleotides align to TRBD2. Germline lookup yields CDR1 MNHEY and CDR2 SMNVEV (reference sequence). With V trimmed by 6 bases and J by 5 bases, 5 bases remained unmatched. The CDR3 is 14 amino acids. CDR3 protein: CASRTGLETGELFF. The CDR3 nucleotides are TGTGCCAGCAGGACGGGACTAGAAACCGGGGAGCTGTTTTTT.

In the case of this clone: Other DNA variants within this sample encode the same CDR3. The rearrangement joins TRBV6-5 to TRBJ2-1, with D possibly TRBD2 on 6 matching bases. With 6 bases removed from V and 2 bases from J, the gap between germline ends came to 8 bases. The CDR3 has 13 residues. The germline CDR1 and CDR2 sequences are MNHEY and SVGAGI. CDR3 DNA: TGTGCCAGCAGCTTAGCGGCCTACAATGAGCAGTTCTTC. This sequence encodes CASSLAAYNEQFF.

This chain links TRBV27 with TRBJ2-7, with 9 bases that match TRBD1. CDR1 is MNHEY and CDR2 is SMNVEV in the germline V gene (reference sequence). CDR3 size: 15 residues. V gave up 7 bases and J gave up 2 bases; unmatched junction bases: 9. The CDR3 region is CASNRGTGSTYEQYF. CDR3 in DNA: TGTGCCAGCAACCGGGGGACAGGGTCGACCTACGAGCAGTACTTC.

This chain uses TRBV19 with TRBJ1-1, with no clear D. This CDR3 region has 12 residues. The V and J ends lost 3 bases and 7 bases respectively, with 9 bases between them. CDR1 is LNHDA, CDR2 SQIVND, per germline (reference sequence). DNA of the CDR3: TGTGCCAGTAGTATTGGTCAGGTTGAAGCTTTCTTT. This codes for CASSIGQVEAFF.

The rearrangement links TRBV11-2 to TRBJ2-5; possible D gene TRBD1, 5 bases. CDR1 is SGHAT and CDR2 is FQNNGV in the germline V gene. V dropped 5 bases and J dropped 1 base, with 8 bases sitting between them. The CDR3 totals 13 residues. DNA of the CDR3: TGTGCCAGCAGCACACAGGTCCAAGAGACCCAGTACTTC. The encoded protein is CASSTQVQETQYF. Full variable domain (missing parts from reference TRBV11-2 and TRBJ2-5): EAGVAQSPRYKIIEKRQSVAFWCNPISGHATLYWYQQILGQGPKLLIQFQNNGVVDDSQLPKDRFSAERLKGVDSTLKIQPAKLEDSAVYLCASSTQVQETQYFGPGTRLLVL.

The gene calls are TRBV7-9 and TRBJ2-7; 7 nucleotides align to TRBD2. J was trimmed by 5 bases and V by 5 bases; bases with no gene match: 9. There are 14 residues in the CDR3. Germline CDR1 and CDR2: SEHNR and FQNEAQ (reference sequence). CDR3 amino acids: CASSPMTSSDEQYF. Here the CDR3 DNA reads TGTGCCAGCAGCCCCATGACTAGCTCGGACGAGCAGTACTTC.

V usage is TRBV9 and J usage is TRBJ1-1, with D maybe TRBD1 (5 bases). Deletions cut 3 bases from V and 4 bases from J, with 13 bases between. The CDR3 covers 14 residues. Germline values: CDR1 SGDLS, CDR2 YYNGEE. CDR3 in DNA: TGTGCCAGCAGCGGGGGGAGGGATCTCACTGAAGCTTTCTTT. This sequence encodes CASSGGRDLTEAFF.

V and J are TRBV5-1 and TRBJ2-7, with 8 bases that match TRBD1. The CDR3 has 17 residues. Germline V gene data show CDR1 as SGHRS and CDR2 as YFSETQ. Trimming cost V 0 bases and J 3 bases; bases outside gene matches: 11. The CDR3 loop is CASSLARTGFTNYEQYF. CDR3 sequence (DNA): TGCGCCAGCAGCTTGGCTAGGACAGGGTTCACCAACTACGAGCAGTACTTC.

CDR3 coding DNA: TGTGCCTGGAGGGGGAGACAGGTCCGCCTGAGAGGCTACACCTTC. Its translation is CAWRGRQVRLRGYTF. The rearrangement uses TRBV30 and TRBJ1-2; weak D call: TRBD1 (6 bases). The CDR3 loop spans 15 amino acids. The ends were cut back, 3 bases at V and 8 bases at J, with 22 bases in the middle. Looked up from germline, CDR1 is GTSNPN and CDR2 is SVGIG (reference sequence).

This chain connects TRBV18 to TRBJ2-1; D gene ambiguous. Per the germline V gene, CDR1 is KGHSH and CDR2 is LQKENI. This CDR3 comprises 12 residues. The ends were cut back, 4 bases at V and 5 bases at J, with 6 bases in the middle. This chain's CDR3 is CASSLVNNEQFF. The CDR3 DNA sequence: TGTGCCAGCTCACTTGTGAACAATGAGCAGTTCTTC. The whole variable domain, filled in from reference TRBV18 and TRBJ2-1, reads NAGVMQNPRHLVRRRGQEARLRCSPMKGHSHVYWYRQLPEEGLKFMVYLQKENIIDESGMPKERFSAEFPKEGPSILRIQQVVRGDSAAYFCASSLVNNEQFFGPGTRLTVL.